This T cell receptor beta chain was obtained from a study of control samples from healthy donors and cancer patients. This CDR3 has 14 amino acids. CDR1 is MNHEY, CDR2 SVGAGI, per germline. V was clipped by 0 bases and J by 3 bases, with 8 bases between them. Measured with immunoSEQ multiplex PCR; TCRdb has only the in-frame clones, and not every one. The repertoire consists of over 120,000 clones, with roughly 94% occurring once and the leading ten covering 12% to 15%. A word on this clone: The same CDR3 arises from other DNA sequences in this sample as well.

The clonotype comes from a man aged 55-75 years with colorectal cancer. The material sequenced was PBMCs. The J gene is TRBJ1-2, the V gene TRBV6-5; D is uncertain. The CDR3 sequence: CASSYSGRDYGYTF. The CDR3 DNA is TGTGCCAGCAGTTACTCGGGGAGGGACTATGGCTACACCTTC.